In this sample, the clone carrying this T cell receptor (beta chain) turned up a few times. The antigen remains undetermined. At one boundary the junction diverges from the germline segment, which might be a read error. The data originate from a study of blood T cells in healthy people across ages. Findings and caveats of the study: Considered underestimates were the diversity estimates obtained from one million T cells.

With a J-beta primer mix and a sample-barcoded 5' primer, a second PCR ran about 7 to 12 cycles. MiXCR was run by TCRdb on the 5' RACE reads, yielding one entry per CDR3 protein. The repertoire includes 800,000 or so distinct CDR3 sequences, roughly 25% of them detected once, and under 4.5% sits in the top ten. These sequences were also reported in another study, on T cells of mothers and their children. That publication notes: Samples came from a few healthy Caucasian mothers and their six children.

Specimen: blood. This receptor was taken from a boy between 10 and 17 years old in good health.

CDR3 bases: TGTACCAGCTCCCTTGGGGCCTATCAGCCCCAGCATTTT. Translated, it gives CTSSLGAYQPQHF. The chain combines TRBV19 with TRBJ1-5; weak D call: TRBD1 (5 bases). CDR1 and CDR2 (germline): LNHDA, SQIVND (reference sequence). The CDR3 loop spans 13 amino acids.